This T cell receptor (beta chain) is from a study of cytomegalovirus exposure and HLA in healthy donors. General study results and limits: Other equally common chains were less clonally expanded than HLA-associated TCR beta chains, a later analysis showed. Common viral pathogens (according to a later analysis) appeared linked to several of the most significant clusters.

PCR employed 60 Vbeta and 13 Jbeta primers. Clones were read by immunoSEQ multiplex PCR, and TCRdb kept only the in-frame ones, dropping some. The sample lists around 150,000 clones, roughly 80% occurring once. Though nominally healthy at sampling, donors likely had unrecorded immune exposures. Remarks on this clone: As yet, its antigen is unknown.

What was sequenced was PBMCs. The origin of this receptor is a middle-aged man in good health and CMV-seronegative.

The CDR3 nucleotides read TGTGCCAGCAGCTATGGGACAGGGAGAGGCTATGGCTACACCTTC. Translated, it gives CASSYGTGRGYGYTF. V is TRBV27 and J is TRBJ1-2; 9 bases agree with TRBD1. V lost 6 bases, J lost 4 bases, and 9 bases stayed unmatched. Germline loops: CDR1 MNHEY, CDR2 SMNVEV (reference sequence). The CDR3 is 15 residues long.